This T cell receptor beta chain was observed in a study of T cell repertoires in cytomegalovirus infection. Across the study: Researchers turned to recently identified HLA-C-restricted CMV epitopes as well as well-studied HLA-B-restricted ones. In public TCR beta signatures, there were indications of both CMV infection and matching HLA type. Regarding the study as a whole: CMV-specific TCR beta clonotypes restricted by HLA-C dominated the ex vivo response.

TCRdb processed the reads anew with MiXCR; each CDR3 protein has one entry. This sample has some 500,000 distinct CDR3 sequences, with roughly a third found just once. Of note for this clonotype: Its antigen is not known.

This CDR3 is 16 amino acids long. From germline, CDR1 is MNHGY and CDR2 SAAAGT. The V segment lost 6 bases and the J segment 7 bases; nucleotides outside the gene matches: 9. The sequence came from a human donor in good health (CMV status not recorded). Some clones in this sample may be carry-over from other donors' samples. The source was cultured PBMCs, collected from culture after CMV antigen stimulation. The chain links TRBV6-8 to TRBJ1-6, with TRBD1 matching over 10 bases. The CDR3 DNA sequence: TGTGCCAGCAGCCTAGGGGACAGGGGCTCGAATTCACCCCTCCACTTT. Protein: CASSLGDRGSNSPLHF.